One and the same sample provided the 28 T cell receptor beta chains below, sequenced in a study of T-cell reconstitution after alpha-beta-depleted transplantation in children. Preparing the TCRbeta library involved the use of unique molecular identifiers. TCRdb called the PCR reads again in MiXCR, with one record for every CDR3 protein. Here the sample spans some 78,000 distinct CDR3 sequences, roughly 14% being singletons. The sample consisted of PBMCs, mostly from graft donor cells, taken 180 days after TCRalphabeta/CD19-depleted stem cell transplant. These TCRs come from a male patient aged 2-9 years who had a stem cell transplant for acute lymphoblastic leukemia, so the T cells may come from the graft donor.

This chain links TRBV6-5 with TRBJ1-6, with 7 bases fitting TRBD1. The germline CDR1 and CDR2 sequences are MNHEY and SVGAGI. There are 17 residues in the CDR3. J was trimmed by 4 bases and V by 4 bases; bases with no gene match: 10. The CDR3 loop reads CASSSQGGTGYNSPLHF. The CDR3 DNA reads as TGTGCCAGCAGTTCCCAGGGGGGGACTGGGTATAATTCACCCCTCCACTTT.

To note about this clonotype: The junction differs from germline at one of its ends, possibly a read error. The chain joins TRBV5-6 to TRBJ2-5; a weak D match, TRBD2 (5 bases). Germline CDR1 reads SGHDT; CDR2 reads YYEEEE. CDR3 length: 17 amino acids. CDR3 coding DNA: TGTGCCACCAGCTTGGTTCTCGCCAGGCTAGCTCGAGAGACCCAGTACTTC. This gives the protein CATSLVLARLARETQYF.

In this sample, this clonotype turned up a few times. The chain employs TRBV5-5 and TRBJ2-2; 9 nucleotides align to TRBD1. From germline, CDR1 is SGHKS and CDR2 YYEKEE (reference sequence). Germline trimming cut 2 bases from V and 1 base from J; bases unmatched to any gene: 3. CDR3 size: 16 residues. CDR3 amino acids: CASSLQGARNTGELFF. The CDR3 bases are TGTGCCAGCAGCTTACAGGGGGCAAGGAACACCGGGGAGCTGTTTTTT.

The V gene is TRBV28, the J gene TRBJ1-6; 11 nucleotides match TRBD1. Per germline, CDR1 MDHEN and CDR2 SYDVKM. The CDR3 length is 18 residues. With V trimmed by 7 bases and J by 0 bases, 8 bases remained unmatched. The CDR3 loop reads CASTRRGQGVSYNSPLHF. CDR3 nucleotide sequence: TGTGCCAGCACTCGAAGGGGACAGGGGGTCTCCTATAATTCACCCCTCCACTTT.

V gene TRBV11-3 combines with J gene TRBJ2-4; maybe TRBD1 (6 bases). The CDR3 is 14 residues long. Per the germline V gene, CDR1 is SGHNT and CDR2 is YENEEA. Trimming cost V 4 bases and J 9 bases, with 16 bases left between them. This CDR3 is CASSSRDTEPIQYF. The CDR3 coding sequence is TGTGCCAGCAGCTCCCGGGACACCGAACCCATTCAGTACTTC.

The rearrangement uses TRBV5-1 and TRBJ2-4; TRBD1 matches 10 bases. Per germline, CDR1 SGHRS and CDR2 YFSETQ. There are 16 residues in the CDR3. The J segment lost 0 bases and the V segment lost 4 bases, leaving 4 bases of the junction unmatched. The chain's CDR3 is CASSRGQGVAKNIQYF. CDR3 sequence (DNA): TGCGCCAGCAGCCGAGGACAGGGGGTAGCCAAAAACATTCAGTACTTC. Looking up the rest from reference TRBV5-1 and TRBJ2-4 gives the full variable domain: KAGVTQTPRYLIKTRGQQVTLSCSPISGHRSVSWYQQTPGQGLQFLFEYFSETQRNKGNFPGRFSGRQFSNSRSEMNVSTLELGDSALYLCASSRGQGVAKNIQYFGAGTRLSVL.

This clonotype was detected only a few times. As DNA, the CDR3 is TGTGCCAGCAGCTTGACAGGGGAAAATGGCTACACCTTC. Encoded protein: CASSLTGENGYTF. The V call is TRBV7-6, the J call TRBJ1-2; 8 bases map to TRBD1. The CDR3 is 13 amino acids. Trimming cost V 3 bases and J 6 bases; bases outside gene matches: 3. Germline CDR1 reads SGHVS; CDR2 reads FNYEAQ. The full variable domain, in which reference TRBV7-6 and TRBJ1-2 provide the parts outside the CDR3, is GAGVSQSPRYKVTKRGQDVALRCDPISGHVSLYWYRQALGQGPEFLTYFNYEAQQDKSGLPNDRFSAERPEGSISTLTIQRTEQRDSAMYRCASSLTGENGYTFGSGTRLTVV.

This clonotype has just a few counts. This chain links TRBV27 with TRBJ2-4; D is ambiguous. The V gene lost 3 bases and the J gene lost 0 bases, with 12 bases spanning the gap. The CDR3 sequence is 16 residues long. Looked up from germline, CDR1 is MNHEY and CDR2 is SMNVEV (reference sequence). CDR3 protein: CASSFWQALAKNIQYF. The CDR3, as DNA: TGTGCCAGCAGTTTCTGGCAGGCCCTAGCCAAAAACATTCAGTACTTC.

The chain employs TRBV27 and TRBJ2-5; TRBD1 matches at 10 bases. Germline loops: CDR1 MNHEY, CDR2 SMNVEV (reference sequence). The CDR3 covers 15 residues. J gave up 4 bases and V 5 bases, and 7 bases lay outside the gene matches. This CDR3 reads CASSPDRGRRETQYF. The CDR3 DNA is TGTGCCAGCAGTCCGGACAGGGGGAGGAGAGAGACCCAGTACTTC.

A few counts support this clonotype. The rearrangement links TRBV12-3 or TRBV12-4 to TRBJ2-2, with D perhaps TRBD1 (7 bases). Trimming pared 2 bases from V and 5 bases from J, leaving 12 bases between. The CDR3 contains 15 residues. CDR3 bases: TGTGCCAGCAGTTTACGGTCAGGGGGGACCGGGGAGCTGTTTTTT. This translates into CASSLRSGGTGELFF.

This chain connects TRBV18 to TRBJ1-1; D unresolved. Per the germline V gene, CDR1 is KGHSH and CDR2 is LQKENI. The CDR3 totals 16 residues. V was trimmed by 0 bases and J by 1 base, leaving 12 bases between them. In nucleotides, the CDR3 is TGTGCCAGCTCACCACCGGGAAATCCTACGAACACTGAAGCTTTCTTT. Amino acids: CASSPPGNPTNTEAFF.

The chain carries TRBV11-2 and TRBJ2-5, with unresolved D. The V and J ends lost 5 bases and 5 bases respectively, with 27 bases between them. This CDR3 comprises 18 residues. Germline V gene lookup returns CDR1 SGHAT and CDR2 FQNNGV. The CDR3 loop is CASSPFNPLAALGETQYF. The CDR3 DNA follows: TGTGCCAGCAGCCCCTTCAACCCCCTCGCGGCCCTGGGCGAGACCCAGTACTTC.

This sequence joins TRBV11-2 and TRBJ1-1; D is ambiguous. Trimming removed 3 bases from V and 6 bases from J, with 8 bases in between. This CDR3 has 12 residues. The V gene's germline CDR1 is SGHAT and CDR2 FQNNGV. The CDR3 is CASSFSVAEAFF. The CDR3, as DNA: TGTGCCAGCAGCTTTTCGGTGGCTGAAGCTTTCTTT.

This clonotype came up a few times. The V and J genes are TRBV5-1 and TRBJ2-5; D assignment may be TRBD1 or TRBD2 (6 bases each). CDR1 is SGHRS, CDR2 YFSETQ, per germline. There are 15 residues in the CDR3. Between the trimmed V and J ends, which lost 2 bases and 4 bases, there was a span of 15 bases. The CDR3 DNA sequence: TGCGCCAGCAGCTTAATCCGAGGGGGAGGAGAGACCCAGTACTTC. It yields the protein CASSLIRGGGETQYF. Supplemented by reference TRBV5-1 and TRBJ2-5, the full variable domain reads KAGVTQTPRYLIKTRGQQVTLSCSPISGHRSVSWYQQTPGQGLQFLFEYFSETQRNKGNFPGRFSGRQFSNSRSEMNVSTLELGDSALYLCASSLIRGGGETQYFGPGTRLLVL.

This chain joins TRBV7-2 and TRBJ2-2; D unresolved. The CDR3 covers 13 residues. Germline CDR1 reads SGHTA; CDR2 reads FQGNSA. V dropped 4 bases and J dropped 4 bases, with 7 bases sitting between them. CDR3 in DNA: TGTGCCAGCAGCTCTATAGCCACCGGGGAGCTGTTTTTT. As protein: CASSSIATGELFF.

This clonotype was picked up many times. The chain carries TRBV6-5 and TRBJ1-2; D gene ambiguous. The V end lost 0 bases, the J end lost 2 bases, and 4 bases lay between the germline ends. The CDR3 length is 13 residues. The germline V gene encodes CDR1 MNHEY and CDR2 SVGAGI. CDR3 loop: CASSYSRNYGYTF. CDR3 in DNA: TGTGCCAGCAGTTACTCCCGGAACTATGGCTACACCTTC.

This clonotype appeared a few times. The gene calls are TRBV7-6 and TRBJ2-1; D is unresolved. The germline V gene has CDR1 SGHVS and CDR2 FNYEAQ. Trimming left V 4 bases short and J 0 bases short, with 10 bases between. The CDR3 has 15 residues. CDR3 amino acids: CASSSRHPSYNEQFF. CDR3 nucleotide sequence: TGTGCCAGCAGCTCACGACACCCCTCCTACAATGAGCAGTTCTTC. Looking up the rest from reference TRBV7-6 and TRBJ2-1 gives the full variable domain: GAGVSQSPRYKVTKRGQDVALRCDPISGHVSLYWYRQALGQGPEFLTYFNYEAQQDKSGLPNDRFSAERPEGSISTLTIQRTEQRDSAMYRCASSSRHPSYNEQFFGPGTRLTVL.

At least ten counts were recorded for this clonotype. The chain uses TRBV7-2 and TRBJ2-3; D ambiguous. Germline V gene lookup returns CDR1 SGHTA and CDR2 FQGNSA. The CDR3 is 12 amino acids. V was trimmed by 3 bases and J by 3 bases, leaving 4 bases between them. This CDR3 is CASSFRTDTQYF. Written as DNA, the CDR3 is TGTGCCAGCAGCTTTCGGACAGATACGCAGTATTTT.

The rearrangement links TRBV20-1 to TRBJ2-5, with 8 positions matching TRBD1. The V and J ends lost 6 bases and 4 bases, in that order; junction bases with no gene match: 10. Germline CDR1 DFQATT, CDR2 SNEGSKA (reference sequence). The CDR3 has 14 residues. CDR3 loop: CSAQGITGGETQYF. CDR3 nucleotide sequence: TGCAGTGCGCAAGGAATCACAGGGGGAGAGACCCAGTACTTC.

This clonotype has a handful of counts. This chain uses TRBV27 with TRBJ1-3; D perhaps matches TRBD1 (6 bases). Germline CDR1 and CDR2: MNHEY and SMNVEV (reference sequence). V was trimmed by 5 bases and J by 4 bases, leaving 12 bases between them. This CDR3 spans 14 amino acids. CDR3 region: CASSGGGLGNTIYF. The CDR3, as DNA: TGTGCCAGCAGTGGGGGGGGGCTCGGAAACACCATATATTTT.

The chain combines TRBV20-1 with TRBJ2-1; TRBD2 matches 15 bases. V trimming: 3 bases; J trimming: 12 bases; junction bases outside the gene matches: 9. This CDR3 has 15 amino acids. Germline V gene lookup returns CDR1 DFQATT and CDR2 SNEGSKA (reference sequence). CDR3 DNA sequence: TGCAGTGCTAGGAATGGACTAGCGGGAGGGCCAGGGCAGTTCTTC. Translation: CSARNGLAGGPGQFF.

This clonotype has a handful of counts. The chain combines TRBV29-1 with TRBJ2-2; TRBD1 is a possible D gene (6 bases). V lost 7 bases and J lost 7, with 13 bases in between. There are 12 residues in the CDR3. Looked up from germline, CDR1 is SQVTM and CDR2 is ANQGSEA. CDR3 sequence (DNA): TGCAGCGCACAGGGATATGACGGGGAGCTGTTTTTT. Amino acid sequence: CSAQGYDGELFF.

The chain's CDR3 is CASSFAGRGYQETQYF. As DNA, the CDR3 is TGTGCCAGCAGCTTTGCGGGCAGGGGGTACCAAGAGACCCAGTACTTC. This chain joins TRBV7-6 and TRBJ2-5; 7 bases are shared with TRBD1. The CDR3 extends over 16 amino acids. J gave up 0 bases and V 3 bases, and 7 bases lay outside the gene matches. Germline assignment: CDR1 SGHVS and CDR2 FNYEAQ.

This clonotype was observed at least ten times. The CDR3 coding sequence is TGCGCCAGCAGCCCTGGGGGTTACGAGCAGTACTTC. Translated, it gives CASSPGGYEQYF. The gene calls are TRBV5-1 and TRBJ2-7, with D perhaps assigned TRBD1 or TRBD2 (5 bases each). The CDR3 runs to 12 residues. Germline V gene sequence: CDR1 SGHRS, CDR2 YFSETQ. V gave up 4 bases and J gave up 4 bases, with 9 bases separating them.

The chain couples TRBV10-3 to TRBJ1-4; D gene ambiguous. Germline lookup yields CDR1 ENHRY and CDR2 SYGVKD. There are 19 residues in the CDR3. Trimming took off 2 bases at V and 2 bases at J, with 21 bases between the two ends. Here the CDR3 DNA reads TGTGCCATCAGTGAGCGCCCAATCCAACTCGGGAGGACTAATGAAAAACTGTTTTTT. Amino acids: CAISERPIQLGRTNEKLFF.

V is TRBV7-3 and J is TRBJ2-2, with D possibly matching TRBD2 (5 bases). The V end lost 1 base, the J end lost 8 bases, and 8 bases lay between the germline ends. Germline V gene sequence: CDR1 SGHTA, CDR2 FQGTGA. The CDR3 is 13 residues long. The CDR3 DNA sequence: TGTGCCAGCAGCTTAAGTAGAGGGGGGGAGCTGTTTTTT. This sequence encodes CASSLSRGGELFF.

This chain joins TRBV4-3 and TRBJ1-5; 11 nucleotides match TRBD1. CDR3 length: 17 amino acids. CDR1 and CDR2 (germline): LGHNA, YSLEER. The V gene end was trimmed by 1 base and the J gene end by 6 bases; junction bases not matched to a gene: 8. CDR3 amino acids: CASSQGPDRGLGQPQHF. Written as DNA, the CDR3 is TGCGCCAGCAGCCAAGGTCCGGACAGGGGGCTAGGTCAGCCCCAGCATTTT.

The V call is TRBV29-1, the J call TRBJ2-4; D ambiguous. The V and J ends lost 0 bases and 0 bases respectively, with 9 bases between them. The CDR3 sequence is 15 residues long. Germline V gene data show CDR1 as SQVTM and CDR2 as ANQGSEA. CDR3 in amino acids: CSVEDAGLAKNIQYF. For the CDR3, the DNA is TGCAGCGTTGAAGATGCAGGCCTAGCCAAAAACATTCAGTACTTC.